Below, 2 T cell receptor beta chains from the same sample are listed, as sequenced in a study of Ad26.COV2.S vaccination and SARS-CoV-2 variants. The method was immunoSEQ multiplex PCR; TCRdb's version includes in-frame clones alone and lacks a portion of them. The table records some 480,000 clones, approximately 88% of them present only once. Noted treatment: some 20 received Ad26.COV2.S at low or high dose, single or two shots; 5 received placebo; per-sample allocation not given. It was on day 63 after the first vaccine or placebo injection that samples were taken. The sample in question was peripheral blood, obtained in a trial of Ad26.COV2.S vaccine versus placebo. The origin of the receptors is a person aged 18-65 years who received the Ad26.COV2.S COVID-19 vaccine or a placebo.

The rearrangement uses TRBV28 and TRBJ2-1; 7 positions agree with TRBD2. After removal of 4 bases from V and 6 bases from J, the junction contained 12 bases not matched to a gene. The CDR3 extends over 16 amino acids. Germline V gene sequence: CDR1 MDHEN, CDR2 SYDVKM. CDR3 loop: CASSSELARRLNEQFF. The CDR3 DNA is TGTGCCAGCAGTTCGGAACTAGCGCGGAGGCTCAATGAGCAGTTCTTC. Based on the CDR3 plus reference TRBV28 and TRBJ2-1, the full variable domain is DVKVTQSSRYLVKRTGEKVFLECVQDMDHENMFWYRQDPGLGLRLIYFSYDVKMKEKGDIPEGYSVSREKKERFSLILESASTNQTSMYLCASSSELARRLNEQFFGPGTRLTVL.

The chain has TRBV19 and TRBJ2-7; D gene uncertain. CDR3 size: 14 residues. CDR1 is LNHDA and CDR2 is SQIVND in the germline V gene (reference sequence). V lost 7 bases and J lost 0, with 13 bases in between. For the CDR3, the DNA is TGTGCCAGTACGGCCGGGTTCAGCTCCTACGAGCAGTACTTC. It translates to CASTAGFSSYEQYF.